The clone carrying this T cell receptor beta chain was seen only once. This CDR3 contains 13 residues. Germline V CDR1 and CDR2: SEHNR, FQNEAQ (reference sequence). Trimming took off 4 bases at V and 4 bases at J, with 10 bases between the two ends. Here immunoSEQ multiplex PCR was the method, and the copy in TCRdb shows in-frame clones only, minus some. The data show fewer than 550,000 clones, about 75% seen once. This sample stems from a study of shared clonotypes between healthy human individuals. The overall study: A couple of women and three men aged 18 to 49 served as donors.

This rearrangement joins TRBV7-9 to TRBJ1-2, with D maybe TRBD1 (5 bases). The source of this sequence is a woman in her 40s in good health. Some clones in this sample may be carry-over from other donors' samples. Specimen: PBMCs. CDR3 nucleotide sequence: TGTGCCAGCAGCTCAGGGTACTCCTATGGCTACACCTTC. Protein product: CASSSGYSYGYTF.